Sequencing of this T cell receptor (beta chain) was carried out in a study of shared clonotypes between healthy human individuals. Across the study: Two women and three men aged 18 to 49 served as donors. Points from the study as a whole: On the whole, naive subsets had larger estimated richness than memory subsets had.

The method was immunoSEQ multiplex PCR; TCRdb's version includes in-frame clones alone and lacks a portion of them. The sample has fewer than 1.6 million clones; around 98.5% are singletons. The healthy adult donors were HIV-negative and reported no recent acute infections or vaccinations. Regarding this clone: The antigen remains undetermined.

Germline V CDR1 and CDR2: SGHKS, YYEKEE (reference sequence). V was shortened by 7 bases and J by 5 bases, with 18 bases between the two germline ends. The CDR3 contains 14 residues. This chain uses TRBV5-5 with TRBJ1-2; D gene uncertain. This sequence was found in a man aged 25-45 years in good health. The sequenced sample was naive CD4+ T cells sorted from blood. As to subset: CD45RA+ positively selected. In DNA, the CDR3 is TGTGCCAGCGCTTATACCGGGGTAGAGTATGGCTACACCTTC. Its translation: CASAYTGVEYGYTF.